What follows is one T cell receptor (beta chain) and its context. Its binding antigen is unknown. Base qualities were left out, and no much larger clone turns up one base away. The germline V gene gives CDR1 as SGHRS and CDR2 as YFSETQ. Trimming takes 0 bases off V and 4 bases off J; junction bases not matched to a gene: 7. The CDR3, from cysteine to phenylalanine, totals 15 residues. The entry retains the CDR3 DNA only, 45 bases that are in frame from base 1. This specimen comes from a study of T cell responses to AZD1222 COVID-19 vaccine (dated by TCRdb to about 2021). With respect to the entire study: A total of 233 trial participants underwent TCR sequencing, of whom around 200 received two doses of AZD1222 and some 25 received two doses of the MenACWY control vaccine. Trial participants were enrolled by age into subgroups of 18-55, 56-69 and 70-plus years, and roughly 160, 29 and 62 TCR-sequenced participants, respectively, were included in these subgroups.

The paper's findings and limits, for the study overall: The whole spike protein was spanned by vaccine-associated CD4 TCRs, and dominant responses were seen in regions 160-218 and 743-854. After two AZD1222 doses, both the breadth and the depth of spike-specific TCRs were significantly higher than at day 0 and than in MenACWY recipients. In the small 56-69-year group, the increase in depth fell short of significance, most likely because of low power. Epitopes outside the regions mutated in the B.1.351 and B.1.1.7 variants were reportedly recognized by nearly half of the unique spike-specific TCRs. Conclusions about previously exposed vaccinees were limited because only a handful of AZD1222 recipients were SARS-CoV-2 seropositive at baseline. Most participants were white British and females outnumbered males, and the authors suggested that clonal diversity may have been underestimated. Because no day 14 peak-response samples were available, the repertoires could be characterized only after the peak T cell response.

The time point label on this specimen signifies: about 28 days (+/-7) after the second vaccine dose. Because spike-specific TCR depth and breadth did not differ between the two schedules, AZD1222 recipients who got a second dose at roughly 4 weeks were pooled with those who got a second dose at roughly 12 weeks. The vaccinee samples were drawn from two UK trials, COV001 and COV002, one of which was a single-blind randomized controlled phase 2/3 trial testing AZD1222 (ChAdOx1 nCoV-19) in healthy adults. For TCRbeta chain sequencing, PBMC samples from trial participants were taken at day 0 and at day 28 after the second dose. The CDR3 regions of human TCRbeta chains were analyzed by immunosequencing. As for the original processing: Repertoire TCRs were checked for matches against a reference library of SARS-CoV-2-specific TCRs that had been generated using the MIRA antigen-specificity platform. Breadth was defined as the fraction of unique TCRs that were SARS-CoV-2-associated. Depth was defined as the fraction of total T cells that were SARS-CoV-2-associated. Using the MIRA data, each spike-specific TCR was assigned both to the spike region to which the TCR was reactive and to a CD4 or CD8 class. Log10-transformed breadth and depth values were compared by one-way ANOVA with Sidak's multiple comparisons tests. TCRdb retrieved this table from immuneACCESS and kept in-frame rearrangements only. Not all clones are present; in checked studies, unresolved V genes account for under half, and no reason is known for the remainder. Clone size and the V and J calls come from that table; the DNA yielded D and trimming. The sample table holds around 15,000 clones, of which about 88% were seen once. Approximately 2.9% of the sample is in the top ten clones.

The TCR sequence derives from an adult who received the AZD1222 COVID-19 vaccine. The chain is encoded by TRBV5-1 joined to TRBJ2-7, and 7 junction bases match TRBD2. The sample in question was peripheral blood, obtained 28 days after the second AZD1222 dose. The CDR3 amino acid sequence is: CASSLAASGGYEQYF. The DNA reads as follows: TGCGCCAGCAGCTTGGCGGCTAGCGGAGGATACGAGCAGTACTTC. The CDR3 plus the reference TRBV5-1 and TRBJ2-7 genes for the other parts give the full variable domain: KAGVTQTPRYLIKTRGQQVTLSCSPISGHRSVSWYQQTPGQGLQFLFEYFSETQRNKGNFPGRFSGRQFSNSRSEMNVSTLELGDSALYLCASSLAASGGYEQYFGPGTRLTVT.